This T cell receptor beta chain was profiled in a study of T cell clonality in common variable immunodeficiency. This clone was found many times. Its antigen is as yet unknown. The read ends 3 residues before the CDR3 terminus; that terminus is restored from the germline J gene. The CDR3 loop spans 13 amino acids. CDR1 GTSNPN and CDR2 SVGIG come from the germline V gene (reference sequence). The V gene lost 3 bases and the J gene lost 7 bases, with 13 bases spanning the gap. Study-level points and caveats: CVID subjects shared fewer TCRbeta clones than healthy controls did. CVID subjects had higher TCRbeta clonality than healthy controls, most marked in about a third. Common variable immunodeficiency TCR beta sequences reportedly had fewer deletions and N-nucleotide insertions.

Produced via immunoSEQ multiplex PCR; TCRdb's table is partial and in-frame only. The data show tens of thousands of clones, with none appearing a single time. The J gene is TRBJ1-5, the V gene TRBV30; D perhaps matches TRBD1 (5 bases). Sequencing was performed on peripheral blood mononuclear cells. The source is a person aged 18 to 75 in good health. The CDR3 is CAWSPQGRQPQHF. Incomplete CDR3 DNA: TGTGCCTGGAGCCCGCAGGGCCGACAGCCC.